One sample yielded the 20 T cell receptor beta chains listed below, sequenced in a study of Ad26.COV2.S vaccination and SARS-CoV-2 variants. As to treatment: some 20 received Ad26.COV2.S at low or high dose, single or two shots; about 5 received placebo; per-sample allocation not given. Samples were taken on day 63 after the first vaccine or placebo injection. Some clones are missing from TCRdb's copy, which holds only in-frame ones; the method was immunoSEQ multiplex PCR. Of some 320,000 clones listed, just over 85% were seen once; the top ten hold more than 1.5%. The sequenced sample was peripheral blood, obtained in a trial of Ad26.COV2.S vaccine versus placebo. The receptors were gathered from a person aged 18-60 years who received the Ad26.COV2.S COVID-19 vaccine or a placebo.

The chain links TRBV28 to TRBJ2-2, with D perhaps TRBD1 or TRBD2 (6 bases each). V gave up 5 bases and J gave up 3 bases, with 19 bases separating them. The CDR3 consists of 17 residues. Germline V lookup: CDR1 MDHEN, CDR2 SYDVKM. The CDR3 loop is CASSTSGGPKYTGELFF. In nucleotides, the CDR3 is TGTGCCAGCAGTACCTCCGGGGGCCCCAAATACACCGGGGAGCTGTTTTTT.

As DNA, the CDR3 is TGTGCCAGCAGTGGCTCACCAGGGATTAGCACAGATACGCAGTATTTT. The encoded protein is CASSGSPGISTDTQYF. The chain couples TRBV6-1 to TRBJ2-3; D perhaps matches TRBD1 (5 bases). CDR1 and CDR2 from the germline V gene are MNHNS and SASEGT. The V and J ends lost 4 bases and 0 bases respectively, with 14 bases between them. This CDR3 is built from 16 residues.

Note on this clone: Other DNA sequences in this specimen translate into the identical CDR3. The rearrangement uses TRBV15 and TRBJ1-4; D remains unclear. The CDR3 contains 12 residues. Germline CDR1 and CDR2: LNHNV and YYDKDF (reference sequence). Trimming stripped 1 base from V and 8 bases from J, with 5 bases between. The DNA of the CDR3 is TGTGCCACCAGCAGAGTCGGCGAAAAACTGTTTTTT. The encoded protein is CATSRVGEKLFF.

This clone was seen a handful of times. This chain links TRBV5-6 with TRBJ2-3; TRBD1 is a possible D gene (5 bases). With 1 base removed from V and 3 bases from J, the gap between germline ends came to 12 bases. This CDR3 region has 15 residues. CDR1 and CDR2 (germline): SGHDT, YYEEEE. CDR3 nucleotide sequence: TGTGCCAGCAGCTTGATGGCAGGGAATACAGATACGCAGTATTTT. It is translated as CASSLMAGNTDTQYF.

The chain is built from TRBV4-3 and TRBJ1-2, with D unclear. Germline assignment: CDR1 LGHNA and CDR2 YSLEER. The CDR3 consists of 13 residues. V was shortened by 4 bases and J by 8 bases, with 14 bases between the two germline ends. DNA of the CDR3: TGCGCCAGCAGCCTGGGCCCTATGGAGGGCTACACCTTC. Translated: CASSLGPMEGYTF.

This clone appeared a single time. The chain employs TRBV24-1 and TRBJ2-1; no clear D gene. Germline V gene data show CDR1 as KGHDR and CDR2 as SFDVKD. The CDR3 has 14 amino acids. V lost 4 bases, J lost 8 bases, and 14 bases lay in between. This CDR3 is CATSDPPLGYEQFF. In DNA, the CDR3 is TGTGCCACCAGTGACCCACCCCTAGGGTATGAGCAGTTCTTC.

The chain is built from TRBV3-1 (or the pseudogene TRBV3-2) and TRBJ1-2, with TRBD1 matching over 9 bases. This CDR3 region has 14 residues. With V trimmed by 4 bases and J by 2 bases, 2 bases remained unmatched. Germline V CDR1 and CDR2: LGHDT, YNNKEL (reference sequence). CDR3 amino acids: CASSPGTGNYGYTF. The CDR3 DNA sequence: TGTGCCAGCAGCCCCGGGACAGGGAACTATGGCTACACCTTC.

The chain uses TRBV18 and TRBJ1-4; 7 bases are a match to TRBD1. J was trimmed by 6 bases and V by 4 bases; bases with no gene match: 5. This CDR3 spans 14 amino acids. Looked up from germline, CDR1 is KGHSH and CDR2 is LQKENI. The CDR3 region is CASSLIQGYEKLFF. DNA of the CDR3: TGTGCCAGCTCACTAATACAGGGGTATGAAAAACTGTTTTTT.

This clone occurred once. CDR3 loop: CAISKADHTGELFF. CDR3 coding DNA: TGTGCCATCAGTAAAGCAGACCACACCGGGGAGCTGTTTTTT. This chain uses TRBV10-3 with TRBJ2-2; D unclear. With 5 bases removed from V and 3 bases from J, the gap between germline ends came to 10 bases. This CDR3 has 14 amino acids. Germline V gene sequence: CDR1 ENHRY, CDR2 SYGVKD.

The chain carries TRBV5-6 and TRBJ1-2; perhaps TRBD1 as D (5 bases). V dropped 6 bases and J dropped 3 bases, with 12 bases sitting between them. The CDR3 covers 13 residues. From germline, CDR1 is SGHDT and CDR2 YYEEEE. CDR3 coding DNA: TGTGCCAGCACCGACAGTTGGGACTATGGCTACACCTTC. Protein sequence: CASTDSWDYGYTF.

This sequence joins TRBV6-2 or TRBV6-3 and TRBJ1-5, with D unresolved. CDR1 is MNHEY and CDR2 is SVGEGT in the germline V gene. CDR3 length: 13 amino acids. Trimming cost V 2 bases and J 9 bases, with 11 bases left between them. CDR3 coding DNA: TGTGCCAGCAGTTACCCCTTCCCCGGGCCCCAGCATTTT. Its protein product is CASSYPFPGPQHF.

The chain combines TRBV7-8 with TRBJ1-2, with TRBD1 matching 7 bases. The germline V gene has CDR1 SGHVS and CDR2 FQNEAQ. J lost 6 bases, V lost 5 bases, and 15 bases had no gene match. The CDR3 runs 16 residues. The CDR3 here is CASSLGRRGRSDGYTF. CDR3 coding DNA: TGTGCCAGCAGCCTTGGTCGGAGGGGGCGTTCGGATGGCTACACCTTC.

This sequence joins TRBV25-1 and TRBJ2-2; a weak D match, TRBD1 (7 bases). V gave up 8 bases and J gave up 5 bases, with 12 bases separating them. The CDR3 is 13 residues long. The germline V gene encodes CDR1 MGHDK and CDR2 SYGVNS. CDR3 region: CASSPGGTGELFF. The CDR3 DNA reads as TGTGCCAGCTCCCCAGGGGGGACCGGGGAGCTGTTTTTT.

This chain connects TRBV27 to TRBJ1-2, with a possible D match to TRBD1 (5 bases). The CDR3 loop spans 14 amino acids. Trimming removed 5 bases from V and 1 base from J, with 11 bases in between. Germline V CDR1 and CDR2: MNHEY, SMNVEV (reference sequence). The CDR3 coding sequence is TGTGCCAGCAGTGACACGAGGGGTAACTATGGCTACACCTTC. It yields the protein CASSDTRGNYGYTF.

The J gene is TRBJ1-1, the V gene TRBV3-1 (or the pseudogene TRBV3-2); D call uncertain. With 3 bases removed from V and 8 bases from J, the gap between germline ends came to 13 bases. Looked up from germline, CDR1 is LGHDT and CDR2 is YNNKEL (reference sequence). The CDR3 length is 13 residues. In DNA, the CDR3 is TGTGCCAGCAGCCAGGTAGGGCGGGAAGAAGCTTTCTTT. The encoded protein is CASSQVGREEAFF.

The CDR3 DNA sequence: TGTGCCAGCTCACCTCTAGGGGTAGGGGAGCAGTTCTTC. It translates to CASSPLGVGEQFF. V gene TRBV18 combines with J gene TRBJ2-1, with D possibly TRBD1 on 5 matching bases. Germline V gene lookup returns CDR1 KGHSH and CDR2 LQKENI. There are 13 residues in the CDR3. Trimming removed 3 bases at V and 10 bases at J, with 13 bases between.

V usage is TRBV4-2 and J usage is TRBJ1-5; 7 nucleotides match TRBD1. CDR1 and CDR2 from the germline V gene are LGHNA and YNFKEQ. The J segment lost 7 bases and the V segment lost 1 base, leaving 7 bases of the junction unmatched. CDR3 length equals 15 residues. CDR3 coding DNA: TGTGCCAGCAGCCAAGTGGGAACAGGGGAACAGCCCCAGCATTTT. Protein: CASSQVGTGEQPQHF.

This clone was seen a single time. The rearrangement uses TRBV15 and TRBJ2-7, with D tentatively TRBD2 (5 bases). Germline CDR1 is LNHNV and CDR2 is YYDKDF (reference sequence). Trimming stripped 0 bases from V and 7 bases from J, with 13 bases between. The CDR3 consists of 14 residues. CDR3 nucleotides: TGTGCCACCAGCAGAGACCGGCAGGAGGAAGAGCAGTACTTC. Translated, it gives CATSRDRQEEEQYF.

The chain is built from TRBV7-5 and TRBJ2-2. TRBV7-5 is a pseudogene segment. CDR3 size: 16 residues. CDR3 in DNA: TGTGCCAGAAGCAGAGGAGGTCAGGGCGGGACCGGGGAGCTGTTTTTT. Encoded protein: CARSRGGQGGTGELFF.

V and J are TRBV30 and TRBJ1-3; D might be TRBD1 (6 bases). Germline V gene sequence: CDR1 GTSNPN, CDR2 SVGIG (reference sequence). V was pared by 3 bases and J by 2 bases, with 11 bases between. The CDR3 contains 14 residues. This CDR3 is CAWSVGGTGNTIYF. The CDR3 DNA reads as TGTGCCTGGAGCGTAGGGGGGACTGGAAACACCATATATTTT.